These 22 T cell receptor beta chains were sequenced from one sample in a study of blood T cell repertoires in COVID-19 (dated by TCRdb to 2020 to 2021). Receptor amplification or capture employed the immunoSEQ multiplex PCR assay. TCRdb's version of the immuneACCESS table is confined to in-frame rearrangements and falls short of the full clone set. An unresolved V gene accounts for under half of the shortfall where checked; the remainder is of unknown origin. The sample table records around 99,000 clones; about 79% of these occur just once. The ten largest clones take up roughly 7.9% of the sample. The specimen sequenced was peripheral blood. The receptor set was obtained from an elderly woman with active or convalescent COVID-19.

This CDR3 is CASSVGLAGTGGETQYF. CDR3 DNA sequence: TGTGCCAGCAGCGTAGGACTAGCGGGTACCGGAGGAGAGACCCAGTACTTC. The V and J genes are TRBV9 and TRBJ2-5; TRBD2 aligns across 10 bases. After removal of 0 bases from V and 4 bases from J, the junction contained 9 bases not matched to a gene. Germline V lookup: CDR1 SGDLS, CDR2 YYNGEE. The CDR3 loop spans 17 amino acids.

DNA of the CDR3: TGTGCCAGCACAGGCGGGAGTATAGCCGGGGAGCTGTTTTTT. Translated: CASTGGSIAGELFF. The chain has TRBV9 and TRBJ2-2; 7 bases agree with TRBD2. Germline V gives CDR1 SGDLS, CDR2 YYNGEE. CDR3 length equals 14 residues. After removal of 6 bases from V and 6 bases from J, the junction contained 8 bases not matched to a gene.

The chain is built from TRBV19 and TRBJ1-6, with D possibly TRBD1 on 5 matching bases. V lost 4 bases and J 7 bases, leaving 11 bases between the germline ends. Germline values: CDR1 LNHDA, CDR2 SQIVND (reference sequence). CDR3 length: 14 residues. The CDR3 protein is CASSSGGGNSPLHF. CDR3 nucleotide sequence: TGTGCCAGTAGTAGTGGGGGGGGAAATTCACCCCTCCACTTT.

The J gene is TRBJ1-1, the V gene TRBV7-9; TRBD1 might be the D (6 bases). With 9 bases removed from V and 1 base from J, the gap between germline ends came to 12 bases. Germline V gene sequence: CDR1 SEHNR, CDR2 FQNEAQ (reference sequence). The CDR3 contains 13 residues. The CDR3 region is CASEDRTNTEAFF. CDR3 nucleotides: TGTGCCAGTGAAGACAGGACGAACACTGAAGCTTTCTTT. Complete variable domain (other parts from reference TRBV7-9 and TRBJ1-1): DTGVSQNPRHKITKRGQNVTFRCDPISEHNRLYWYRQTLGQGPEFLTYFQNEAQLEKSRLLSDRFSAERPKGSFSTLEIQRTEQGDSAMYLCASEDRTNTEAFFGQGTRLTVV.

The CDR3 loop reads CASSFPLVAATDTQYF. As DNA, the CDR3 is TGTGCCAGCAGCTTTCCCTTGGTAGCGGCCACAGATACGCAGTATTTT. The chain carries TRBV5-5 and TRBJ2-3; weak D call: TRBD2 (6 bases). V was pared by 2 bases and J by 2 bases, with 15 bases between. Germline V gives CDR1 SGHKS, CDR2 YYEKEE (reference sequence). This CDR3 comprises 16 residues.

The chain links TRBV18 to TRBJ2-1, with 11 nucleotides matching TRBD1. CDR1 KGHSH and CDR2 LQKENI come from the germline V gene. The junction had 8 bases not matched to a gene; V was cut back by 3 bases and J by 7 bases. This CDR3 region has 16 residues. Here the CDR3 reads CASSPQQGQGGNEQFF. DNA of the CDR3: TGTGCCAGCTCACCTCAACAGGGACAGGGGGGTAATGAGCAGTTCTTC.

V gene TRBV10-3 combines with J gene TRBJ1-5, with D possibly matching TRBD1 (5 bases). Deletions cut 3 bases from V and 6 bases from J, with 15 bases between. CDR3 length: 15 amino acids. Germline V gene lookup returns CDR1 ENHRY and CDR2 SYGVKD. CDR3 sequence (DNA): TGTGCCATCAGTGACTCAGGGTATCAGGGTCAGCCCCAGCATTTT. As protein: CAISDSGYQGQPQHF.

The chain couples TRBV19 to TRBJ2-7; no definite D call. Germline CDR1 and CDR2: LNHDA and SQIVND (reference sequence). The CDR3 sequence is 14 residues long. V was shortened by 0 bases and J by 2 bases, with 8 bases between the two germline ends. This CDR3 is CASSIDTYTYEQYF. The CDR3 DNA reads TGTGCCAGTAGTATAGACACTTATACCTACGAGCAGTACTTC. Variable domain in full (rest from reference TRBV19 and TRBJ2-7): DGGITQSPKYLFRKEGQNVTLSCEQNLNHDAMYWYRQDPGQGLRLIYYSQIVNDFQKGDIAEGYSVSREKKESFPLTVTSAQKNPTAFYLCASSIDTYTYEQYFGPGTRLTVT.

CDR3 nucleotide sequence: TGTGCCAGCAGCTGGGGGACTAGCGGGAACCCCCTGCTAGTTGAGCAGTACTTC. Translation: CASSWGTSGNPLLVEQYF. The V call is TRBV5-6, the J call TRBJ2-7; 13 positions match TRBD2. Per the germline V gene, CDR1 is SGHDT and CDR2 is YYEEEE. The CDR3 length is 18 residues. V shed 3 bases and J 7 bases; nucleotides not matched to a gene: 16.

The chain recombines TRBV5-1 with TRBJ2-7; 10 nucleotides agree with TRBD2. Germline trimming cut 4 bases from V and 5 bases from J; bases unmatched to any gene: 9. This CDR3 spans 15 amino acids. Germline V gene sequence: CDR1 SGHRS, CDR2 YFSETQ. CDR3 sequence (DNA): TGCGCCAGCAGCACCGTCACTAGCGGGATGCACGAGCAGTACTTC. It is translated as CASSTVTSGMHEQYF.

This clone came up a few times. The chain is built from TRBV24-1 and TRBJ2-2; 12 nucleotides match TRBD2. Per germline, CDR1 KGHDR and CDR2 SFDVKD. Germline trimming cut 4 bases from V and 5 bases from J; bases unmatched to any gene: 10. The CDR3 sequence is 18 residues long. The CDR3 sequence: CATSDYRRTSGRTGELFF. CDR3 coding DNA: TGTGCCACCAGTGACTACCGCCGAACTAGCGGGAGGACCGGGGAGCTGTTTTTT.

As to this clone: The junction departs from the called germline gene at one end, perhaps through a read error. The sample carries other DNA sequences with the same CDR3. DNA for the CDR3: TGTGCCAGCAGCTCGTACGGGGACTTCTCTGGGGCCAACGTCCTGACTTTT. Translation gives CASSSYGDFSGANVLTF. This chain connects TRBV13 to TRBJ2-6; perhaps TRBD2 as D (6 bases). The CDR3 extends over 17 amino acids. CDR1 and CDR2 from the germline V gene are PRHDT and FYEKMQ (reference sequence).

This sequence joins TRBV19 and TRBJ1-5; D is unresolved. CDR3 size: 15 residues. The germline gives CDR1 LNHDA, CDR2 SQIVND (reference sequence). V lost 5 bases and J lost 6, with 17 bases in between. The CDR3 sequence: CASSVGLRASQPQHF. CDR3 nucleotides: TGTGCCAGTAGTGTCGGGTTGAGGGCGAGTCAGCCCCAGCATTTT.

This sequence joins TRBV28 and TRBJ2-7, with D perhaps TRBD2 (5 bases). Trimming pared 2 bases from V and 12 bases from J, leaving 11 bases between. The CDR3 spans 11 residues. Germline CDR1 reads MDHEN; CDR2 reads SYDVKM. The CDR3: CASSLGVEGYF. As DNA, the CDR3 is TGTGCCAGCAGTTTAGGGGTCGAGGGGTACTTC.

The chain uses TRBV3-1 (or the pseudogene TRBV3-2) and TRBJ2-7; D is uncertain. V was cut by 2 bases and J by 3 bases, with 5 bases left in between. CDR1 is LGHDT and CDR2 is YNNKEL in the germline V gene (reference sequence). CDR3 length: 12 amino acids. In DNA form, the CDR3 reads TGTGCCAGCAGCCAATCGGTCTACGAGCAGTACTTC. This codes for CASSQSVYEQYF.

This chain links TRBV10-2 with TRBJ2-1, with 11 positions matching TRBD2. V was clipped by 4 bases and J by 12 bases; unmatched bases: 5. The CDR3 has 13 residues. Per germline, CDR1 WSHSY and CDR2 SAAADI. The CDR3, as DNA: TGCGCCAGCAGTGCCCTAGCGGGAGGTGGGCAGTTCTTC. Its translation is CASSALAGGGQFF.

The chain combines TRBV10-3 with TRBJ1-3; maybe TRBD1 (5 bases). Germline assignment: CDR1 ENHRY and CDR2 SYGVKD. The CDR3 has 17 amino acids. Trimming removed 2 bases at V and 2 bases at J, with 16 bases between. This CDR3 reads CAISEKQVERAGNTIYF. Here the CDR3 DNA reads TGTGCCATCAGTGAGAAACAGGTTGAGCGGGCTGGAAACACCATATATTTT.

The V call is TRBV27, the J call TRBJ2-7, with D tentatively TRBD1 (7 bases). Germline assignment: CDR1 MNHEY and CDR2 SMNVEV (reference sequence). CDR3 length: 16 residues. Trimming left V 1 base short and J 3 bases short, with 16 bases between. The CDR3 DNA reads TGTGCCAGCAGTTTATTGGGGGGACAGCGTGACTACGAGCAGTACTTC. Translating gives CASSLLGGQRDYEQYF.

The CDR3 bases are TGTGCCAGCAGTCGGGAAGGAACCAATACTGGAAACACCATATATTTT. It translates to CASSREGTNTGNTIYF. The V gene is TRBV2, the J gene TRBJ1-3; D unresolved. This CDR3 comprises 16 residues. Germline V gene data show CDR1 as SNHLY and CDR2 as FYNNEI. Trimming stripped 5 bases from V and 2 bases from J, with 16 bases between.

This chain connects TRBV6-5 to TRBJ1-5; 9 nucleotides align to TRBD1. This CDR3 spans 15 amino acids. Germline V gene lookup returns CDR1 MNHEY and CDR2 SVGAGI. J gave up 6 bases and V 5 bases, and 8 bases lay outside the gene matches. In nucleotides, the CDR3 is TGTGCCAGCAGTCAACGGACAGGGGTGGGTCAGCCCCAGCATTTT. Amino acid sequence: CASSQRTGVGQPQHF.

The chain's CDR3 is CASSTGLAGDEQFF. CDR3 in DNA: TGTGCCAGCAGCACGGGACTAGCGGGAGACGAGCAGTTCTTC. V is TRBV5-4 and J is TRBJ2-1, with 14 bases aligning to TRBD2. Per the germline V gene, CDR1 is SGHNT and CDR2 is YYREEE (reference sequence). This CDR3 region has 14 residues. V trimming: 4 bases; J trimming: 10 bases; junction bases outside the gene matches: 4.

CDR3 in amino acids: CASISSALSYEQYF. CDR3 bases: TGCGCCAGCATATCGTCAGCGTTGTCCTACGAGCAGTACTTC. The chain recombines TRBV10-2 with TRBJ2-7; D call uncertain. CDR3 size: 14 residues. V lost 7 bases to trimming and J lost 1 base, with 14 bases between them. Germline V gene data show CDR1 as WSHSY and CDR2 as SAAADI.